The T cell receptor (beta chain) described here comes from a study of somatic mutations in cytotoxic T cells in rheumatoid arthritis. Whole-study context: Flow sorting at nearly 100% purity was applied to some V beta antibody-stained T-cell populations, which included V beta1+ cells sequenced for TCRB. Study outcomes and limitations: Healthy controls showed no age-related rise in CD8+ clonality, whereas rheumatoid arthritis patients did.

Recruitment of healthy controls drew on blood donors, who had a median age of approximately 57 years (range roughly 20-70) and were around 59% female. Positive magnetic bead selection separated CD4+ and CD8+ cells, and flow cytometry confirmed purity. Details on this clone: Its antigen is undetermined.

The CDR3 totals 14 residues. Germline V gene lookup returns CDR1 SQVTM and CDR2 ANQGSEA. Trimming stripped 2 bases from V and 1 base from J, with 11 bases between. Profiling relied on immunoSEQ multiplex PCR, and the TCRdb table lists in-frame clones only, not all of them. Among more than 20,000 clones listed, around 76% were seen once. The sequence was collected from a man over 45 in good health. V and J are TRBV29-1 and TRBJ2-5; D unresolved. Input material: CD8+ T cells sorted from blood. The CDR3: CSVELRAVQETQYF. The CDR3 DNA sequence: TGCAGCGTTGAACTTCGGGCAGTCCAAGAGACCCAGTACTTC.